The sequence of this T cell receptor (beta chain) was determined in a study of TET2 disruption in CD19-targeted CAR T cells. Indicated treatment: autologous CTL019 cells: CD19 CAR with 4-1BB and CD3 zeta domains. Here immunoSEQ multiplex PCR was the method, and the copy in TCRdb shows in-frame clones only, minus some. The ten most abundant clones cover approximately 2% of a sample with fewer than 30,000 clones. Turning to this clone: Antigen unknown.

The specimen comprised CD8- CAR+ T cells sorted from cultured blood T cells, sampled for CD19 CAR T cell therapy. Subset described: CD8-negative CAR-positive T cells from the infusion product. The TCR sequence derives from a man between 65 and 85 years old with chronic lymphocytic leukemia.

CDR3 DNA (partial): TGTGCCAGCAGTTTGAGCCCGTCAAGTTCACCC. It specifies CASSLSPSSSP. The full CDR3 protein reads CASSLSPSSSPLHF. The genes are TRBV12-3 or TRBV12-4 and TRBJ1-6, with D unclear. The read ends 3 residues early relative to the CDR3; the germline J gene fills the gap. V lost 3 bases, J lost 9 bases, and 12 bases lay in between. There are 14 residues in the CDR3.